Below are 8 T cell receptor beta chains sequenced from a single sample in a study of shared clonotypes between healthy human individuals (dated by TCRdb to about 2020). The library relied on the immunoSEQ multiplex PCR assay. The table was pulled from immuneACCESS by TCRdb, which kept in-frame rearrangements only. Such tables lose some clones; where checked, under half of the loss comes from unresolved V genes, and the rest has no known cause. In all, the sample holds around 2,000,000 clones, and roughly 94% of those were seen once. The top ten clonotypes cover more than 0.1% of the sample. The sequencing input was naive CD4+ T cells sorted from blood. Reading the label with the study, this specimen's cell subset or site is: CD45RA+ positively selected. The receptors were sampled from a man younger than 35 in good health.

The J gene is TRBJ2-7, the V gene TRBV7-8; TRBD2 agrees at 11 bases. The V segment lost 1 base and the J segment 5 bases; nucleotides outside the gene matches: 13. CDR3 length: 18 residues. CDR1 is SGHVS, CDR2 FQNEAQ, per germline. The CDR3 nucleotides read TGTGCCAGCAGCTTAGGTACGCCCTCTACGGGACTAGCGGACGAGCAGTACTTC. This codes for CASSLGTPSTGLADEQYF.

Only one count was recorded for this clone. CDR3: CASSTSGGAGEQYF. The CDR3 nucleotides are TGTGCCAGCAGTACTAGCGGGGGGGCTGGCGAGCAGTACTTC. The chain recombines TRBV28 with TRBJ2-7; 13 bases fit TRBD2. J lost 6 bases, V lost 5 bases, and 4 bases had no gene match. The germline gives CDR1 MDHEN, CDR2 SYDVKM. CDR3 length: 14 residues.

The chain has TRBV6-5 and TRBJ2-7; 10 positions match TRBD2. The CDR3 has 15 amino acids. J lost 3 bases, V lost 6 bases, and 8 bases had no gene match. Germline assignment: CDR1 MNHEY and CDR2 SVGAGI. The DNA for the CDR3 is TGTGCCAGCAGCCGAAAACTAGCGGGAAGCTACGAGCAGTACTTC. Translation gives CASSRKLAGSYEQYF.

The sample holds one count of this clone. This chain uses TRBV5-1 with TRBJ2-5, with TRBD1 identical over 8 bases. Trimming cost V 4 bases and J 5 bases; bases outside gene matches: 4. CDR3 length: 13 amino acids. Germline CDR1 and CDR2: SGHRS and YFSETQ. CDR3 residues: CASSNTGGETQYF. CDR3 coding DNA: TGCGCCAGCAGCAACACAGGGGGTGAGACCCAGTACTTC.

This chain connects TRBV7-8 to TRBJ1-6; D is perhaps TRBD1 (5 bases). V lost 6 bases, J lost 10 bases, and 16 bases lay in between. CDR3 length equals 14 residues. Germline V gene lookup returns CDR1 SGHVS and CDR2 FQNEAQ. The CDR3 nucleotides are TGTGCCAGCAGTGCCTCCCCACAGGTGTCACCCCTCCACTTT. It codes for CASSASPQVSPLHF.

The chain combines TRBV6-5 with TRBJ2-3; 8 bases map to TRBD2. The CDR3 loop spans 15 amino acids. CDR1 MNHEY and CDR2 SVGAGI come from the germline V gene. V trimming: 2 bases; J trimming: 5 bases; junction bases outside the gene matches: 6. The CDR3, as DNA: TGTGCCAGCAGTTACGAGGGACTAGTCAAAGATACGCAGTATTTT. Translating it yields CASSYEGLVKDTQYF.

This rearrangement joins TRBV7-8 to TRBJ2-2; 8 nucleotides line up with TRBD2. This CDR3 is 15 amino acids long. V dropped 2 bases and J dropped 6; count of bases not matched to a gene: 5. The germline V gene encodes CDR1 SGHVS and CDR2 FQNEAQ. The CDR3 region is CASSLSGGGAGELFF. DNA of the CDR3: TGTGCCAGCAGCTTAAGCGGGGGAGGAGCCGGGGAGCTGTTTTTT.

CDR3 sequence: CSASSGTGTYEQYF. CDR3 bases: TGCAGCGCTAGCTCCGGGACAGGGACCTACGAGCAGTACTTC. The chain is built from TRBV29-1 and TRBJ2-7, with 9 bases aligning to TRBD1. The CDR3 is 14 residues long. V shed 7 bases, J shed 2 bases, and the junction held 9 bases outside the gene matches. Germline V gives CDR1 SQVTM, CDR2 ANQGSEA.